Ten or more counts support the clone carrying this T cell receptor beta chain. What it binds is unknown. This CDR3 comprises 14 residues. This record belongs to a study of early T cells in non-severe SARS-CoV-2 infection. Study background: From unsorted whole blood, bulk RNA was sequenced, and the chains remained unpaired.

Study outcomes and limitations: In VDJdb matching, anti-spike CD8 responses were favored while private and CD4 specificities went missing.

Researchers tagged individual cDNA molecules with unique molecular identifiers. Using its own MiXCR run on the 5' RACE reads, TCRdb lists one record per CDR3 protein. The sample has tens of thousands of distinct CDR3 sequences; approximately 12% are singletons. The receptor's source is an adult who was a healthcare worker with PCR-confirmed SARS-CoV-2 infection or an uninfected control (not recorded which). The sequenced sample consisted of whole blood. The chain links TRBV21-1 to TRBJ2-1; the D call in the table, TRBD1, was not verified against the DNA. TRBV21-1 is deemed a pseudogene. This chain's CDR3 is CASSPGRIYNEQFF. The CDR3 bases are TGTGCCAGCTCACCCGGCCGAATTTACAATGAGCAGTTCTTC.